This paragraph reports one T cell receptor (beta chain). This sample stems from a study of shared clonotypes between healthy human individuals. This CDR3 region has 13 residues. Looked up from germline, CDR1 is SGHAT and CDR2 is FQNNGV. V lost 5 bases to trimming and J lost 13 bases; unmatched junction nucleotides: 7. Positive CCR7 selection of CD45RO-negative cells yielded the naive CD8 cells, and terminally differentiated effector memory CD45RA+ cells were excluded. The assay was run at deep level. Sequencing was performed with immunoSEQ multiplex PCR; in TCRdb, only in-frame clones are kept and a portion is missing. The data show millions of clones, around 96% seen once.

V usage is TRBV11-2 and J usage is TRBJ1-6, with 8 bases lining up with TRBD1. Sequenced input: naive CD8+ T cells sorted from blood. This sequence originates from a man aged 18 to 30 in good health. This CDR3 reads CASSPGQGWPLHF. The CDR3 DNA reads TGTGCCAGCAGCCCAGGACAGGGTTGGCCCCTCCACTTT. The variable domain in full, completed from reference TRBV11-2 and TRBJ1-6, reads EAGVAQSPRYKIIEKRQSVAFWCNPISGHATLYWYQQILGQGPKLLIQFQNNGVVDDSQLPKDRFSAERLKGVDSTLKIQPAKLEDSAVYLCASSPGQGWPLHFGNGTRLTVT.